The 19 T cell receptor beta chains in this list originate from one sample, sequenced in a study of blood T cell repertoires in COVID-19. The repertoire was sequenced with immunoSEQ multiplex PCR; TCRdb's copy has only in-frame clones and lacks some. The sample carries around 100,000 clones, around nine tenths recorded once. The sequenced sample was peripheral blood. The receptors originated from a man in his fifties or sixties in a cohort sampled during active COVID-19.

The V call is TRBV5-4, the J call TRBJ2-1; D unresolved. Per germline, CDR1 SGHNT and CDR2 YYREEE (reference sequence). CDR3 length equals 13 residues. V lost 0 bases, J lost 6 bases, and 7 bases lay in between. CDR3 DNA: TGTGCCAGCAGCTTGGTTAGTACCAATGAGCAGTTCTTC. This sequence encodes CASSLVSTNEQFF.

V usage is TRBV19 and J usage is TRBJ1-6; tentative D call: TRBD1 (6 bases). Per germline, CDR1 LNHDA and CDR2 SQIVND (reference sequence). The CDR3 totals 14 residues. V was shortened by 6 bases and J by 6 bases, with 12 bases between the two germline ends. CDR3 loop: CASSRGWGNSPLHF. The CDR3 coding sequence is TGTGCCAGTAGCAGGGGTTGGGGTAATTCACCCCTCCACTTT.

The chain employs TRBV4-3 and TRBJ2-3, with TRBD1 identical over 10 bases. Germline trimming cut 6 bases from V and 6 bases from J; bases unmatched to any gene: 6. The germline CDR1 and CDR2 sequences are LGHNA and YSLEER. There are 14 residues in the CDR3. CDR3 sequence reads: CASSMLDRGDTQYF. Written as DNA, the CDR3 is TGCGCCAGCAGTATGCTGGACAGGGGGGATACGCAGTATTTT.

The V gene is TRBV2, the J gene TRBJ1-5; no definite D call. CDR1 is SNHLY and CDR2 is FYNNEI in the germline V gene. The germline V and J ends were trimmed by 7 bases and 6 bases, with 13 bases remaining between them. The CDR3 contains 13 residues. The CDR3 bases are TGTGCCAGCAAGGGCGGGCCAAGTCAGCCCCAGCATTTT. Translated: CASKGGPSQPQHF. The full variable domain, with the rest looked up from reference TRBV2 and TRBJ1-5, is EPEVTQTPSHQVTQMGQEVILRCVPISNHLYFYWYRQILGQKVEFLVSFYNNEISEKSEIFDDQFSVERPDGSNFTLKIRSTKLEDSAMYFCASKGGPSQPQHFGDGTRLSIL.

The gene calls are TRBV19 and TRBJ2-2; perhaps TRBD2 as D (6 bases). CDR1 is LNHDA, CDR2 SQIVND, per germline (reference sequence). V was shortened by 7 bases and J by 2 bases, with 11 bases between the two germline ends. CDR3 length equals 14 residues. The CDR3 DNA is TGTGCCAGTACCCGGAGGGACAACACCGGGGAGCTGTTTTTT. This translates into CASTRRDNTGELFF. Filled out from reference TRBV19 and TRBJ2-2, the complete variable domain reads DGGITQSPKYLFRKEGQNVTLSCEQNLNHDAMYWYRQDPGQGLRLIYYSQIVNDFQKGDIAEGYSVSREKKESFPLTVTSAQKNPTAFYLCASTRRDNTGELFFGEGSRLTVL.

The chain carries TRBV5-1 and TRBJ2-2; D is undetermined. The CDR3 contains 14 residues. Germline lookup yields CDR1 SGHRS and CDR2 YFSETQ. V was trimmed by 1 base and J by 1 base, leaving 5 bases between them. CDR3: CASSLTKNTGELFF. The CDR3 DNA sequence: TGCGCCAGCAGCTTGACTAAGAACACCGGGGAGCTGTTTTTT.

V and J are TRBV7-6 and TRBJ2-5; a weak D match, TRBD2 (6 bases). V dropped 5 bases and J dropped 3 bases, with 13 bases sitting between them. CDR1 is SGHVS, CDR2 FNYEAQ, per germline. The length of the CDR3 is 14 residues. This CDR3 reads CASSPQPGEETQYF. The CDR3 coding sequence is TGTGCCAGCAGCCCACAACCGGGGGAAGAGACCCAGTACTTC.

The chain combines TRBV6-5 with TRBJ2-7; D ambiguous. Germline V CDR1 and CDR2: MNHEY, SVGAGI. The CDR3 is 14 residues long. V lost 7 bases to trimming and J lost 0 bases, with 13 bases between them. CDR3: CASTLTETSYEQYV. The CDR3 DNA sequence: TGTGCCAGCACCCTTACAGAAACCTCCTACGAGCAGTACGTC.

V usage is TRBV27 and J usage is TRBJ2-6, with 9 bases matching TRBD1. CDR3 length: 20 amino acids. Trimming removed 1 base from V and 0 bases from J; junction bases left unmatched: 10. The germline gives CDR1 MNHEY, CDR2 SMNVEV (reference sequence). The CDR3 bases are TGTGCCAGCAGTTTATATCAGGACAGGGGAGTAGTCTCTGGGGCCAACGTCCTGACTTTC. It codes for CASSLYQDRGVVSGANVLTF.

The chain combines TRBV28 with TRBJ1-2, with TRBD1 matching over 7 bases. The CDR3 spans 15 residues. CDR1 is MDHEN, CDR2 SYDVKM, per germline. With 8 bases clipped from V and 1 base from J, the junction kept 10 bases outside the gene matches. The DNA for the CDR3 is TGTGCCAGCGTAAAGACAGGGACCGTTAACTATGGCTACACCTTC. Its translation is CASVKTGTVNYGYTF.

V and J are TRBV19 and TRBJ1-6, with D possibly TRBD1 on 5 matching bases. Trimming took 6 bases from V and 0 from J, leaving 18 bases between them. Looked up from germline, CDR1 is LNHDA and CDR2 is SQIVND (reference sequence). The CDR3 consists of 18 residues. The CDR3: CASRPGQGGSSYNSPLHF. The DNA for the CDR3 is TGTGCCAGTAGGCCCGGTCAGGGCGGCAGCTCCTATAATTCACCCCTCCACTTT.

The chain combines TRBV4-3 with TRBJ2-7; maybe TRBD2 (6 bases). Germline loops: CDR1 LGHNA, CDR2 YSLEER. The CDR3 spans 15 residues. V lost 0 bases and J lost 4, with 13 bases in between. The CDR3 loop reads CASSQDAGSAYEQYF. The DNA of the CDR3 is TGCGCCAGCAGCCAAGATGCGGGATCGGCTTACGAGCAGTACTTC.

CDR3 coding DNA: TGCGCCAGCAGCCTGGACACAGCCAAAAACATTCAGTACTTC. Translation: CASSLDTAKNIQYF. The V gene is TRBV5-1, the J gene TRBJ2-4, with a weak D call TRBD1 (5 bases). V was pared by 4 bases and J by 0 bases, with 8 bases between. The CDR3 length is 14 residues. Germline values: CDR1 SGHRS, CDR2 YFSETQ.

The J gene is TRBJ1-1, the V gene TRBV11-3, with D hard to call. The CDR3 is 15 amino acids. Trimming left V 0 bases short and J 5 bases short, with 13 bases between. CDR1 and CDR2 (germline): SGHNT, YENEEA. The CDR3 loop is CASSLDLVGRTEAFF. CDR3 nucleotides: TGTGCCAGCAGCTTAGATCTAGTTGGAAGGACTGAAGCTTTCTTT.

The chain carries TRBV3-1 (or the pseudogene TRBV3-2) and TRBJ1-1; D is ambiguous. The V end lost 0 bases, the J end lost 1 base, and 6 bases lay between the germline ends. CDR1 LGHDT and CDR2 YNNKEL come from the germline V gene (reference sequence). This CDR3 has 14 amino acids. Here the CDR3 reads CASSQESRNTEAFF. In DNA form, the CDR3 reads TGTGCCAGCAGCCAAGAGTCGCGGAACACTGAAGCTTTCTTT.

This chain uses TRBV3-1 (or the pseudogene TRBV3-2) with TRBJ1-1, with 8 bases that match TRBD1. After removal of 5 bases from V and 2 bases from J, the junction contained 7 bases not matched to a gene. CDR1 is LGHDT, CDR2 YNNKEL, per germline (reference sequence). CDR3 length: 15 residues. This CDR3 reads CASSANRGSNTEAFF. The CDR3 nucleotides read TGTGCCAGCAGCGCCAACAGGGGGTCTAACACTGAAGCTTTCTTT.

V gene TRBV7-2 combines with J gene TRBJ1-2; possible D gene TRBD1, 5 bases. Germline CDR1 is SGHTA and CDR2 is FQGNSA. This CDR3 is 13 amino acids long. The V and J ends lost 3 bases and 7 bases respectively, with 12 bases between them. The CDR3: CASSFAQGAGYTF. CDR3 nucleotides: TGTGCCAGCAGCTTTGCTCAGGGTGCTGGCTACACCTTC.

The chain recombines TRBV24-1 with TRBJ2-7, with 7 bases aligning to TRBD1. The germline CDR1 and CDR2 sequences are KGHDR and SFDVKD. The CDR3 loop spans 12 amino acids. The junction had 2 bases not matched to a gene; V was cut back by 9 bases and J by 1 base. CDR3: CATQGESYEQYF. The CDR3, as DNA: TGTGCCACCCAGGGGGAGTCCTACGAGCAGTACTTC.

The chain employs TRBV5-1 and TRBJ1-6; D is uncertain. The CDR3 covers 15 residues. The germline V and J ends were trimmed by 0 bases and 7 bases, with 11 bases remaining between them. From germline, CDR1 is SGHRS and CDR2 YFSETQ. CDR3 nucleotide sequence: TGCGCCAGCAGCTTGGAAGGAGGCGAGAATTCACCCCTCCACTTT. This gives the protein CASSLEGGENSPLHF.